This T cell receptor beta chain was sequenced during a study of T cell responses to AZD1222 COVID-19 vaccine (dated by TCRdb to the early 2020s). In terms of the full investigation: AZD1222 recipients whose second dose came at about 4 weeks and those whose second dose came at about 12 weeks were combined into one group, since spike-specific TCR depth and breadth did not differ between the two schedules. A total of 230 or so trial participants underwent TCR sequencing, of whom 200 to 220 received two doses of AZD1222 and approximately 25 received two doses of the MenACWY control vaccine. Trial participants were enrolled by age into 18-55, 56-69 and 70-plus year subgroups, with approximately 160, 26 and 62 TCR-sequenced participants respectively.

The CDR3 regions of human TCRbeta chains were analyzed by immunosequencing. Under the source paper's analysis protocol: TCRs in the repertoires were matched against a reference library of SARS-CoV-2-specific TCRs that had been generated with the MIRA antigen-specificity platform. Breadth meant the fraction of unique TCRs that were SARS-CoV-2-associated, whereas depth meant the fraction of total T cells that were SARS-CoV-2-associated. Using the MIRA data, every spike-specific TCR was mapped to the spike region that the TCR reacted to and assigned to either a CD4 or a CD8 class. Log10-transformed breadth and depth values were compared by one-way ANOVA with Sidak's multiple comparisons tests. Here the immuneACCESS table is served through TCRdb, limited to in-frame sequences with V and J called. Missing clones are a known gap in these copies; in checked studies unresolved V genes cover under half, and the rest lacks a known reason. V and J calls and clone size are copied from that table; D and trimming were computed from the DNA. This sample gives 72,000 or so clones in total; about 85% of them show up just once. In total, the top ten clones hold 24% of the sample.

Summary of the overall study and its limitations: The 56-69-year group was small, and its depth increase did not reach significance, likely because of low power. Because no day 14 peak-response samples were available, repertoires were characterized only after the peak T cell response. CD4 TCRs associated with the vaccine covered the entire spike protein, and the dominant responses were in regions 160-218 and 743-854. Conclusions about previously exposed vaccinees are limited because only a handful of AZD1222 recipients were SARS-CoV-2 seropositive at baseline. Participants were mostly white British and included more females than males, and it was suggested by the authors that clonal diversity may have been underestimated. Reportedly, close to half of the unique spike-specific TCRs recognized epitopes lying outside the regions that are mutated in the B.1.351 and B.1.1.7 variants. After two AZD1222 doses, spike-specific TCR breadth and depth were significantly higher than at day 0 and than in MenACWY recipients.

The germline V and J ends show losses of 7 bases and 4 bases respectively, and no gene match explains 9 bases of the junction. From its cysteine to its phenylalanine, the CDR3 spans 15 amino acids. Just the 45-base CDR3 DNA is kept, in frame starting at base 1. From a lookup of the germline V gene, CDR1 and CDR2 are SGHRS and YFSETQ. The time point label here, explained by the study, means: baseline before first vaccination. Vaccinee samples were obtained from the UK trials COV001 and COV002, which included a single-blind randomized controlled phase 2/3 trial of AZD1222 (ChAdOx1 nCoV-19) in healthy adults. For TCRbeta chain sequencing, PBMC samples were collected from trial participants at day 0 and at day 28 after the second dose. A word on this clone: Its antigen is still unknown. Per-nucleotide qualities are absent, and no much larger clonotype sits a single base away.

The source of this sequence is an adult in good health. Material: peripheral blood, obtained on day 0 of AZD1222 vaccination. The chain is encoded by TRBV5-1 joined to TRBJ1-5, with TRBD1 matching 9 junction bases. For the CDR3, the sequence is CASRPRTGDNQPQHF. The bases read TGCGCCAGCCGACCCAGGACAGGGGATAATCAGCCCCAGCATTTT.